The 21 T cell receptor beta chains reported below all come from one sample, sequenced in a study of low-dose radiotherapy and immunotherapy resistance in tumors (dated by TCRdb to 2021 to 2024). The intended sense of this specimen's time point label: before trial treatment. Sequencing used an Illumina HiSeq 2500. First-strand cDNA was synthesized using Superscript III and a set of TRAV- and TRBV-specific primers, so that both TCRalpha and TCRbeta chains were covered. TCRs were amplified for 20 PCR cycles with Phusion, using a constant-region primer paired with the adapter attached to the V primers. TCRdb reran the public reads through fastp at Q25 and MiXCR, keeping productive beta chains. Each CDR3 protein appears once, grouped with its most common genes and DNA. In this sample the table shows 70,000 to 90,000 distinct CDR3 sequences, 18% of which occur a single time. The top ten constitute over 2.5% of the sample.

The material sequenced was PBMCs, taken before treatment. The receptors come from a male donor with prostate cancer.

This clonotype appeared many times. The chain recombines TRBV11-2 with TRBJ2-1; D is perhaps TRBD2 (6 bases). Trimming stripped 3 bases from V and 5 bases from J, with 14 bases between. The germline gives CDR1 SGHAT, CDR2 FQNNGV. The CDR3 spans 15 residues. The CDR3 protein is CASSFTTGSDNEQFF. The CDR3 DNA is TGTGCCAGCAGCTTTACCACCGGGAGTGACAATGAGCAGTTCTTC.

This rearrangement joins TRBV6-5 to TRBJ2-1, with D maybe TRBD2 (7 bases). The V gene lost 5 bases and the J gene lost 4 bases, with 18 bases spanning the gap. The germline V gene has CDR1 MNHEY and CDR2 SVGAGI. The CDR3 has 16 amino acids. CDR3 protein: CASSGEGGVTYNEQFF. CDR3 coding DNA: TGTGCCAGCAGTGGGGAGGGGGGGGTGACGTACAATGAGCAGTTCTTC.

This clonotype has ten or more counts. The chain recombines TRBV3-1 with TRBJ2-5; D remains unclear. Trimming took off 8 bases at V and 5 bases at J, with 12 bases between the two ends. The CDR3 is made up of 12 amino acids. Per the germline V gene, CDR1 is LGHDT and CDR2 is YNNKEL (reference sequence). The CDR3 DNA reads TGTGCCAGCGTGCATCCCCGGGAGACCCAGTACTTC. This sequence encodes CASVHPRETQYF.

This clonotype turned up a few times. The DNA is omitted, as the CDR3 cannot be located on it reliably, and the CDR3 follows TCRdb's listing. CDR3: CASSLSGDRGRGVMKNCFF. The chain combines TRBV27 with TRBJ1-4; the D call in the table, TRBD1, was not verified against the DNA. Looked up from germline, CDR1 is MNHEY and CDR2 is SMNVEV (reference sequence). The CDR3 spans 19 residues, counting both ends.

This clonotype occurred many times. The genes are TRBV4-2 and TRBJ2-5; 7 bases match TRBD1. The CDR3 spans 15 residues. CDR1 is LGHNA and CDR2 is YNFKEQ in the germline V gene. V was clipped by 0 bases and J by 2 bases; unmatched bases: 3. The CDR3 sequence is CASSQDLGQQETQYF. The CDR3 bases are TGTGCCAGCAGCCAAGATTTGGGACAGCAAGAGACCCAGTACTTC.

This clonotype was seen ten or more times. The rearrangement uses TRBV7-2 and TRBJ1-6; TRBD1 aligns across 10 bases. From germline, CDR1 is SGHTA and CDR2 FQGNSA. This CDR3 is built from 16 residues. J lost 11 bases, V lost 1 base, and 8 bases had no gene match. The CDR3 spells CASSLVAGQGITPLHF. The CDR3 coding sequence is TGTGCCAGCAGCTTAGTAGCGGGACAGGGGATCACACCCCTCCACTTT.

Ten or more counts support this clonotype. The chain has TRBV20-1 and TRBJ2-1, with D perhaps TRBD2 (7 bases). In germline, CDR1 is DFQATT, CDR2 SNEGSKA (reference sequence). This CDR3 has 14 amino acids. Trimming left V 1 base short and J 7 bases short, with 14 bases between. CDR3 amino acids: CSARGGGESNEQFF. CDR3 in DNA: TGCAGTGCTAGAGGGGGGGGCGAGAGTAATGAGCAGTTCTTC.

This clonotype was detected only a few times. The chain links TRBV12-3 or TRBV12-4 to TRBJ2-1; the match to TRBD1 covers 7 bases. V lost 6 bases and J lost 5; bases outside the gene matches: 4. This CDR3 comprises 13 residues. CDR3 region: CASRGQWHNEQFF. CDR3 in DNA: TGTGCCAGCAGGGGACAGTGGCACAATGAGCAGTTCTTC.

The sample holds many counts of this clonotype. The V gene is TRBV7-9, the J gene TRBJ2-6; no reliable D call. V shed 5 bases and J shed 1 base, with 12 bases lying between them. Germline values: CDR1 SEHNR, CDR2 FQNEAQ (reference sequence). The CDR3 has 16 amino acids. CDR3 in amino acids: CASSPGLGSGANVLTF. As DNA, the CDR3 is TGTGCCAGCAGCCCCGGCCTGGGGTCTGGGGCCAACGTCCTGACTTTC.

V and J are TRBV2 and TRBJ2-1; 8 nucleotides match TRBD1. The V gene's germline CDR1 is SNHLY and CDR2 FYNNEI. V gave up 6 bases and J gave up 2 bases; unmatched junction bases: 6. The CDR3 runs 15 residues. Here the CDR3 DNA reads TGTGCCAGCAGGAACGGACAGGGCACCTACAATGAGCAGTTCTTC. As protein: CASRNGQGTYNEQFF. The full variable domain, in which reference TRBV2 and TRBJ2-1 provide the parts outside the CDR3, is EPEVTQTPSHQVTQMGQEVILRCVPISNHLYFYWYRQILGQKVEFLVSFYNNEISEKSEIFDDQFSVERPDGSNFTLKIRSTKLEDSAMYFCASRNGQGTYNEQFFGPGTRLTVL.

In its sample, this clonotype was seen once. A single base is all that separates this from a far larger clone, so a read error is likely. The chain carries TRBV6-2 or TRBV6-3 and TRBJ2-5; D unclear. Per germline, CDR1 MNHEY and CDR2 SVGEGT. There are 12 residues in the CDR3. Written as DNA, the CDR3 is TGTGACAGCAGTTTATCGGGCGAGACCCAGTACTTC. Encoded protein: CDSSLSGETQYF.

This clonotype was seen many times. The genes are TRBV2 and TRBJ2-3; D gene uncertain. Trimming removed 8 bases at V and 4 bases at J, with 13 bases between. Germline CDR1 reads SNHLY; CDR2 reads FYNNEI. This CDR3 region has 13 residues. The CDR3: CASLDGVADTQYF. Written as DNA, the CDR3 is TGTGCCAGCCTCGACGGTGTGGCAGATACGCAGTATTTT.

This clonotype was seen repeatedly, ten times or more. The chain is built from TRBV6-5 and TRBJ2-3, with TRBD1 matching 8 bases. Germline V gene lookup returns CDR1 MNHEY and CDR2 SVGAGI. With 6 bases clipped from V and 4 bases from J, the junction kept 6 bases outside the gene matches. CDR3 length equals 14 residues. CDR3 residues: CASRTGVRPDTQYF. The CDR3 DNA reads TGTGCCAGCAGGACAGGGGTTCGTCCAGATACGCAGTATTTT.

This clonotype was found many times. V and J are TRBV7-2 and TRBJ2-3, with D unclear. V was clipped by 1 base and J by 1 base, with 6 bases between them. Germline V gene sequence: CDR1 SGHTA, CDR2 FQGNSA. This CDR3 region has 14 residues. The CDR3 loop is CASSLGSGTDTQYF. CDR3 sequence (DNA): TGTGCCAGCAGCTTAGGGTCGGGCACAGATACGCAGTATTTT. The complete variable domain, with remaining parts taken from reference TRBV7-2 and TRBJ2-3, reads GAGVSQSPSNKVTEKGKDVELRCDPISGHTALYWYRQSLGQGLEFLIYFQGNSAPDKSGLPSDRFSAERTGGSVSTLTIQRTQQEDSAVYLCASSLGSGTDTQYFGPGTRLTVL.

The chain uses TRBV5-1 and TRBJ1-6, with D perhaps matching TRBD1 (5 bases). The CDR3 is 16 amino acids. Trimming pared 0 bases from V and 7 bases from J, leaving 14 bases between. Germline CDR1 is SGHRS and CDR2 is YFSETQ. CDR3 loop: CASSLVAGSGNSPLHF. CDR3 DNA sequence: TGCGCCAGCAGCTTGGTGGCAGGGTCAGGCAATTCACCCCTCCACTTT.

This clonotype was observed at least ten times. J is TRBJ2-5 and V is TRBV7-2; D remains unclear. Germline V gene lookup returns CDR1 SGHTA and CDR2 FQGNSA. V was clipped by 4 bases and J by 0 bases, with 12 bases between them. This CDR3 comprises 15 residues. Here the CDR3 DNA reads TGTGCCAGCAGCTACTCCTTGATAGACCAAGAGACCCAGTACTTC. Translation gives CASSYSLIDQETQYF. The full variable domain, its missing parts supplied by reference TRBV7-2 and TRBJ2-5, is GAGVSQSPSNKVTEKGKDVELRCDPISGHTALYWYRQSLGQGLEFLIYFQGNSAPDKSGLPSDRFSAERTGGSVSTLTIQRTQQEDSAVYLCASSYSLIDQETQYFGPGTRLLVL.

This clonotype has ten or more counts. The V and J genes are TRBV10-3 and TRBJ2-3; a possible D gene is TRBD2 (7 bases). Trimming stripped 3 bases from V and 0 bases from J, with 13 bases between. The CDR3 sequence is 16 residues long. CDR1 and CDR2 from the germline V gene are ENHRY and SYGVKD. The CDR3: CAISDLGGQSTDTQYF. DNA of the CDR3: TGTGCCATCAGTGATCTGGGGGGGCAGAGCACAGATACGCAGTATTTT.

There are many counts of this clonotype. The chain couples TRBV6-1 to TRBJ2-1; 8 bases fit TRBD2. The junction had 13 bases not matched to a gene; V was cut back by 7 bases and J by 5 bases. Per the germline V gene, CDR1 is MNHNS and CDR2 is SASEGT. The CDR3 length is 16 residues. The CDR3 sequence: CASTRLGGGKNNEQFF. For the CDR3, the DNA is TGTGCCAGCACCCGCCTGGGCGGGGGGAAAAACAATGAGCAGTTCTTC.

This clonotype was counted many times. The chain couples TRBV20-1 to TRBJ2-7; no firm D call. With 5 bases removed from V and 3 bases from J, the gap between germline ends came to 14 bases. The germline V gene encodes CDR1 DFQATT and CDR2 SNEGSKA (reference sequence). The CDR3 has 13 residues. Here the CDR3 DNA reads TGCAGTGCTCTTGAGGCGGTCGGCTACGAGCAGTACTTC. This translates into CSALEAVGYEQYF.

This clonotype was recorded at least ten times. V and J are TRBV14 and TRBJ2-3; D gene unclear. CDR1 SGHDN and CDR2 FVKESK come from the germline V gene. V was clipped by 1 base and J by 5 bases, with 10 bases between them. The CDR3 spans 14 residues. The CDR3 is CASSQARTVDTQYF. The CDR3 DNA sequence: TGTGCCAGCAGCCAAGCTCGGACGGTAGATACGCAGTATTTT.

This sequence joins TRBV7-3 and TRBJ2-5, with 7 bases fitting TRBD1. This CDR3 region has 15 residues. Germline CDR1 SGHTA, CDR2 FQGTGA. V lost 5 bases to trimming and J lost 4 bases; unmatched junction nucleotides: 10. The CDR3 coding sequence is TGTGCCAGCAGCCCTCAAGGGGGCTCGGGAGAGACCCAGTACTTC. It codes for CASSPQGGSGETQYF.